This T cell receptor (beta chain) was captured by sequencing in a study of human T cells and chemical hapten exposure. Study-level results: Controls had significantly fewer large CDR3 similarity clusters than were formed by expanded TCRs.

Germline-derived CDR1 and CDR2 are KGHSH and LQKENI. The CDR3 totals 19 residues. V lost 3 bases, J lost 1 base, and 12 bases stayed unmatched. Documented time point: patch test 1, 2 weeks after DPC sensitization. Treatment: therapeutic diphenylcyclopropenone sensitization with weekly scalp DPC. The drawing of blood occurred before each patch test was applied. Individual cDNA molecules in this library carried unique molecular identifiers. Original handling: Per-sample TCR counts ranged from roughly 23,224 to 750,000, median roughly 96,000. TCRdb called the RACE reads again in MiXCR, with one record for every CDR3 protein. The V and J calls were not made by the authors but by TCRdb's processing. The repertoire holds 79,000 or so distinct CDR3 sequences, with 10% to 13% as singletons. This clonotype was seen more than once but under ten times. The antigen remains unidentified.

The chain joins TRBV18 to TRBJ2-4; 10 nucleotides align to TRBD1. The specimen comprised whole blood, sampled in connection with sensitization to the hapten diphenylcyclopropenone (DPC). This sequence was found in a woman aged 45-59 years with alopecia areata. Some clones in this sample may be carry-over from other donors' samples. CDR3 nucleotides: TGTGCCAGCTCACCCGGGACAGGGGAATCCCCTGCGGCCAAAAACATTCAGTACTTC. Translation gives CASSPGTGESPAAKNIQYF.